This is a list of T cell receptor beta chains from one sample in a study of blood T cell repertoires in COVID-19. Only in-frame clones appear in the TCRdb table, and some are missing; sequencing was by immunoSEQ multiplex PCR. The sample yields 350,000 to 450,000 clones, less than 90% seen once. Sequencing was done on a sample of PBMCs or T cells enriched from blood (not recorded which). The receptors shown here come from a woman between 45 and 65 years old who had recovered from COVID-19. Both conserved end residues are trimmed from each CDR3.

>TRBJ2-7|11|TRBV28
ASSRTGSYEQY
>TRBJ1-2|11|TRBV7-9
ASSRDRGMGYT
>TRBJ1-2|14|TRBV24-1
ATSDLRSVGRGGYT
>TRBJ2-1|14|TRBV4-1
ASSRLLAGGENEQF
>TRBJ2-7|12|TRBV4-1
ASSRASGEGEQY
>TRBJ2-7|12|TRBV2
ASRDSVGQREQY
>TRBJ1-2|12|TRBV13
ASKAQGIGYGYT
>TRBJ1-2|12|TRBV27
ASSAGGGHYGYT
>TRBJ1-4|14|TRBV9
ASSVGGGASNEKLF
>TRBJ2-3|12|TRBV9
ASSVATYTDTQY
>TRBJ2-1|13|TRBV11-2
ASSLGLAENNEQF
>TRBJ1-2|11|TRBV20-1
SASQGVTYGYT
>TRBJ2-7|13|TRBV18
ASSPLPGQGNEQY
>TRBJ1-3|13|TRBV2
ASSENRVSGNTIY
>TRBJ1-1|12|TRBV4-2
ASSQGDRATEAF
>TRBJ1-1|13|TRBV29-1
SVDQAGPMNTEAF
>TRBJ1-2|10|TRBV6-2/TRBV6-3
ASSDTFYGYT
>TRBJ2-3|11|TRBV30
AWSVQNTDTQY
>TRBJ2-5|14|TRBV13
ASSLGSRGAPKTQY
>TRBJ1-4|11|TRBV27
ASRGGNREKLF
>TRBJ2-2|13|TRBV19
ASSIGGLLIGELF
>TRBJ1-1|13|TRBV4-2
ASSPNGLANTEAF
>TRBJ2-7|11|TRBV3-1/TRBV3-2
ASSFNPLSQQY